The rows below give T cell receptor beta chains drawn from one sample of a study of cytotoxic CD8 clonotypes in ibrutinib-treated CLL. TCRdb's copy holds only in-frame clones and misses some; the assay was immunoSEQ multiplex PCR. This table has roughly 220,000 clones, around 70% appearing once. Sequenced material: PBMCs, taken after 12 months of ibrutinib treatment. These receptors were collected from a human donor with chronic lymphocytic leukemia. The CDR3 runs from the conserved cysteine through the conserved F or W. Fields, in order: clone size, J gene, V gene, D gene, CDR3 protein, CDR3 DNA. A D gene is named only where the DNA matches it firmly. Clone size is stated in some rows and not others, as once, few, many or a class when expanded.

.	TRBJ2-3	TRBV7-3	TRBD1	CASSSQGQLFTDTQYF	TGTGCCAGCAGCTCTCAGGGACAGCTCTTCACAGATACGCAGTATTTT
.	TRBJ1-5	TRBV5-1	.	CASSLGAGDSNQPQHF	TGCGCCAGCAGCTTGGGGGCGGGGGATAGCAATCAGCCCCAGCATTTT
few	TRBJ2-6	TRBV7-2	.	CASSPPRQSGANVLTF	TGTGCCAGCAGCCCGCCAAGACAATCTGGGGCCAACGTCCTGACTTTC
few	TRBJ1-6	TRBV7-9	.	CASSLSSGFYNSPLHF	TGTGCCAGCAGCTTGTCATCGGGCTTTTACAATTCACCCCTCCACTTT
.	TRBJ2-3	TRBV28	.	CASSCERATSTDTQYF	TGTGCCAGCAGTTGTGAGAGAGCCACTAGCACAGATACGCAGTATTTT
.	TRBJ2-1	TRBV11-2	TRBD1	CASSSGTGLIEQFF	TGTGCCAGCAGTTCCGGGACAGGGCTAATTGAGCAGTTCTTC
.	TRBJ1-4	TRBV4-1	TRBD1	CASEGQSDEKLFF	TGCGCCAGCGAGGGACAGTCTGATGAAAAACTGTTTTTT
few	TRBJ1-2	TRBV30	TRBD1	CAWSVGQGQGYGYTF	TGTGCCTGGAGTGTAGGCCAGGGACAGGGGTATGGCTACACCTTC
many	TRBJ2-7	TRBV6-5	.	CASSYGPYEQYF	TGTGCCAGCAGTTACGGACCCTACGAGCAGTACTTC
.	TRBJ1-3	TRBV4-3	.	CASSQDPGEGNTIYF	TGCGCCAGCAGCCAAGATCCCGGTGAAGGAAACACCATATATTTT
.	TRBJ1-4	TRBV2	.	CARSSGSTNEKLFF	TGTGCCAGATCGTCCGGGTCAACTAATGAAAAACTGTTTTTT
.	TRBJ1-1	TRBV30	TRBD1	CAWIGKQGLNTEAFF	TGTGCCTGGATAGGTAAACAGGGGCTGAACACTGAAGCTTTCTTT
.	TRBJ1-4	TRBV27	.	CASRPGWGEKLFF	TGTGCCAGCAGGCCGGGTTGGGGTGAAAAACTGTTTTTT
.	TRBJ1-1	TRBV28	.	CASSLSFTEAFF	TGTGCCAGCAGCCTCAGTTTCACTGAAGCTTTCTTT
.	TRBJ2-7	TRBV7-2	.	CASSLDYTYEQYF	TGTGCCAGCAGCTTAGATTACACCTACGAGCAGTACTTC
.	TRBJ1-2	TRBV15	.	CATRQAALNYGYTF	TGTGCCACCCGACAGGCCGCATTAAACTATGGCTACACCTTC
few	TRBJ1-6	TRBV5-6	.	CASSLFVRENSPLHF	TGTGCCAGCAGCTTGTTCGTCAGGGAGAATTCACCCCTCCACTTT
.	TRBJ1-5	TRBV30	.	CAWAGHLDQPQHF	TGTGCCTGGGCCGGACACCTCGATCAGCCCCAGCATTTT
.	TRBJ2-7	TRBV18	TRBD1	CASSSTGGPYEQYF	TGTGCCAGCTCCTCGACAGGGGGTCCCTACGAGCAGTACTTC
.	TRBJ2-7	TRBV6-5	.	CASSRRRDGSYEQYF	TGTGCCAGCAGCCGAAGAAGGGACGGCTCCTACGAGCAGTACTTC
.	TRBJ2-7	TRBV19	.	CASSIGVGTYEQYF	TGTGCCAGTAGTATCGGAGTCGGAACCTACGAGCAGTACTTC
.	TRBJ2-3	TRBV4-2	.	CASSPGLTDTQYF	TGTGCCAGCAGCCCAGGCCTCACAGATACGCAGTATTTT
.	TRBJ2-3	TRBV6-1	.	CASSEVQTLKDTQYF	TGTGCCAGCAGTGAAGTTCAGACCTTGAAGGATACGCAGTATTTT
.	TRBJ1-1	TRBV9	.	CASSPDTRDTEAFF	TGTGCCAGCAGCCCAGACACTCGAGACACTGAAGCTTTCTTT
.	TRBJ2-5	TRBV27	.	CASSLAAGQTQYF	TGTGCCAGCAGTTTAGCGGCAGGGCAGACCCAGTACTTC
.	TRBJ2-6	TRBV9	TRBD1	CASSVGPNSQGPRSGANVLTF	TGTGCCAGCAGCGTAGGGCCGAATTCACAGGGGCCCCGCTCTGGGGCCAACGTCCTGACTTTC
.	TRBJ2-5	TRBV5-4	TRBD1	CASRKQGARETQYF	TGTGCCAGCAGGAAACAGGGGGCTAGGGAGACCCAGTACTTC
.	TRBJ1-2	TRBV18	.	CASSPLEGYGYTF	TGTGCCAGCTCACCACTCGAGGGGTATGGCTACACCTTC
.	TRBJ1-6	TRBV18	TRBD1	CASSPRGKALHF	TGTGCCAGCTCACCCAGGGGGAAGGCCCTCCACTTT
.	TRBJ1-3	TRBV7-7	.	CASSLGGNSGNTIYF	TGTGCTAGCAGCTTAGGCGGGAACTCTGGAAACACCATATATTTT
medium-sized	TRBJ2-2	TRBV7-9	.	CASSLPVARTGELFF	TGTGCCAGCAGCTTACCCGTAGCCAGGACCGGGGAGCTGTTTTTT
.	TRBJ1-6	TRBV11-2	.	CASSVLLSVNSPLHF	TGTGCCAGCAGCGTACTACTCAGTGTTAATTCACCCCTCCACTTT
.	TRBJ1-1	TRBV19	.	CASSSARRNTEAFF	TGTGCCAGTAGTTCGGCCAGGCGGAACACTGAAGCTTTCTTT
.	TRBJ1-5	TRBV27	.	CASSKVDQPQHF	TGTGCCAGCAGTAAAGTGGATCAGCCCCAGCATTTT
.	TRBJ1-2	TRBV6-6	.	CASNTGQNYGYTF	TGTGCCAGCAATACAGGGCAAAACTATGGCTACACCTTC
.	TRBJ1-1	TRBV5-1	.	CASTLDNRRKNTEAFF	TGCGCCAGCACCCTGGACAACCGGAGGAAGAACACTGAAGCTTTCTTT
.	TRBJ2-7	TRBV30	TRBD1	CAWSSGQGAYEQYF	TGTGCCTGGAGTTCCGGTCAGGGGGCGTACGAGCAGTACTTC
.	TRBJ2-5	TRBV5-1	TRBD1	CASSPGQGAQETQYF	TGCGCCAGCAGCCCGGGACAGGGGGCACAAGAGACCCAGTACTTC
few	TRBJ1-1	TRBV4-2	.	CASSQGVNMNTEAFF	TGTGCCAGCAGCCAAGGGGTCAATATGAACACTGAAGCTTTCTTT
.	TRBJ1-4	TRBV12-2	.	CASRLPQGAGPGELFF	TGTGCAAGTCGCTTACCGCAAGGAGCAGGGCCCGGGGAACTGTTTTTT
few	TRBJ2-1	TRBV5-1	.	CASSLWDNEQFF	TGCGCCAGCAGCTTGTGGGACAATGAGCAGTTCTTC
.	TRBJ2-1	TRBV6-5	TRBD2	CASSSSGRFYNEQFF	TGTGCCAGCAGCAGTAGCGGGAGATTCTACAATGAGCAGTTCTTC
.	TRBJ2-1	TRBV6-4	TRBD2	CASIRIGGVNYNEQFF	TGTGCCAGCATTAGGATCGGGGGGGTTAACTACAATGAGCAGTTCTTC
.	TRBJ2-2	TRBV2	TRBD1	CASGRQGRAGELFF	TGTGCCAGCGGCCGACAGGGTCGGGCCGGGGAGCTGTTTTTT
.	TRBJ1-3	TRBV18	.	CASSGTTVGNTIYF	TGTGCCAGCTCAGGGACAACCGTAGGAAACACCATATATTTT
.	TRBJ2-1	TRBV20-1	.	CSARAIYEQFF	TGCAGTGCTAGAGCGATCTATGAGCAGTTCTTC
.	TRBJ2-2	TRBV18	.	CASSPRTLSGELFF	TGTGCCAGCTCACCGAGGACCCTCAGCGGGGAGCTGTTTTTT
.	TRBJ1-1	TRBV5-1	.	CASAPRSGRTEAFF	TGCGCCAGCGCCCCCCGCAGCGGGCGCACTGAAGCTTTCTTT
.	TRBJ2-2	TRBV7-3	.	CASSLTVGELFF	TGTGCCAGCAGCTTAACGGTTGGGGAGCTGTTTTTT
once	TRBJ2-1	TRBV4-1	.	CASSQAAASSYNEQFF	TGCGCCAGCAGCCAAGCAGCGGCTAGCTCCTACAATGAGCAGTTCTTC
.	TRBJ2-7	TRBV6-4	TRBD1	CASSDDRVSLYYEQYF	TGTGCCAGCTCGGACGACAGGGTGTCCCTCTACTACGAGCAGTACTTC
.	TRBJ1-2	TRBV5-4	.	CASTLRGAGEGGYTF	TGTGCCAGCACCCTCCGGGGGGCAGGGGAGGGAGGCTACACCTTC
.	TRBJ1-1	TRBV9	TRBD1	CASSLGQGNTEAFF	TGTGCCAGCAGCCTTGGACAGGGGAACACTGAAGCTTTCTTT
.	TRBJ1-2	TRBV27	.	CASHNRDEYGYTF	TGTGCCAGCCACAACAGGGACGAGTATGGCTACACCTTC
few	TRBJ2-2	TRBV28	TRBD1	CASRPGQGILFF	TGTGCCAGCAGGCCTGGACAGGGAATTCTGTTTTTT
.	TRBJ2-3	TRBV10-1	.	CASSPSGLRTDTQYF	TGCGCCAGCAGTCCGTCGGGACTCCGCACAGATACGCAGTATTTT
.	TRBJ1-2	TRBV4-1	TRBD1	CASSRTGGYYGYTF	TGCGCCAGCAGCCGGACAGGGGGTTACTATGGCTACACCTTC